This T cell receptor beta chain was identified during a study of T cell clonality in common variable immunodeficiency. The CDR3 totals 13 residues. Germline V gene lookup returns CDR1 DFQATT and CDR2 SNEGSKA (reference sequence). Trimming removed 3 bases from V and 2 bases from J; junction bases left unmatched: 2. The sample holds many counts of this clone. Read sequence stops 3 residues before the CDR3 end, and the germline J gene provides the missing end. The assay was immunoSEQ multiplex PCR, and TCRdb's table has in-frame clones only and misses some. Sampling found about 66,000 clones, none seen once.

This TCR was recovered from a person aged 18 to 70 in good health. The sample was peripheral blood mononuclear cells. The genes are TRBV20-1 and TRBJ2-3; 7 bases are shared with TRBD1. The CDR3 bases that were read are TGCAGTGCTAGTCAGGGGGACACAGATACG. It is translated as CSASQGDTDT. The CDR3 in its entirety is CSASQGDTDTQYF.